This entry lists 16 T cell receptor beta chains sequenced from one sample in a study of T cells in Graves' hyperthyroidism and ophthalmopathy. The CDR3 regions of TCR beta were amplified from RNA transcripts. Using the HTBI primer set, a first-round RT-PCR was run on the TCR CDR3. TCRdb passed the multiplex PCR reads through MiXCR, listing each CDR3 protein once. This sample yields 650,000 to 700,000 distinct CDR3 sequences, of which approximately 15% are seen a single time; 15% to 18% belongs to the top ten. Sequenced material: blood. The receptors here all came from a man in his fifties with Graves' hyperthyroidism.

This clonotype has at least ten counts. This rearrangement joins TRBV15 to TRBJ2-7; 16 bases fit TRBD2. Trimming at V came to 4 bases and at J to 5 bases, leaving 5 bases not matched to a gene. Germline V gives CDR1 LNHNV, CDR2 YYDKDF (reference sequence). The CDR3 covers 16 residues. The CDR3 is CATSTVGLAGGNEQYF. In nucleotides, the CDR3 is TGTGCCACCAGCACGGTGGGACTAGCGGGAGGGAACGAGCAGTACTTC. Variable domain in full (rest from reference TRBV15 and TRBJ2-7): DAMVIQNPRYQVTQFGKPVTLSCSQTLNHNVMYWYQQKSSQAPKLLFHYYDKDFNNEADTPDNFQSRRPNTSFCFLDIRSPGLGDTAMYLCATSTVGLAGGNEQYFGPGTRLTVT.

This clonotype was counted ten times or more. The chain recombines TRBV7-2 with TRBJ2-2, with 9 bases aligning to TRBD1. With V trimmed by 3 bases and J by 8 bases, 19 bases remained unmatched. Germline loops: CDR1 SGHTA, CDR2 FQGNSA. The CDR3 has 19 amino acids. The CDR3 loop reads CASSFRLGQGTVGTGELFF. In nucleotides, the CDR3 is TGTGCCAGCAGCTTCCGACTGGGACAGGGAACAGTGGGAACAGGGGAGCTGTTTTTT.

This clonotype came up many times. This chain's CDR3 is CASSEALLVGVQPQHF. The CDR3 DNA sequence: TGTGCCAGCAGTGAAGCGCTTCTCGTCGGGGTCCAGCCCCAGCATTTT. This chain links TRBV2 with TRBJ1-5; D remains ambiguous. V lost 0 bases and J lost 7, with 16 bases in between. Germline CDR1 is SNHLY and CDR2 is FYNNEI. The CDR3 contains 16 residues.

There are many counts of this clonotype. The chain employs TRBV5-1 and TRBJ1-6; 8 bases map to TRBD1. The CDR3 is 16 residues long. Germline CDR1 is SGHRS and CDR2 is YFSETQ. The J segment lost 9 bases and the V segment lost 1 base, leaving 9 bases of the junction unmatched. The CDR3 DNA is TGCGCCAGCAGCTTGTCGGGACAGGCCCTGACTTCACCCCTCCACTTT. Residues: CASSLSGQALTSPLHF.

The chain employs TRBV10-3 and TRBJ2-7; D is possibly TRBD2 (5 bases). V was shortened by 3 bases and J by 3 bases, with 15 bases between the two germline ends. The CDR3 extends over 15 amino acids. Germline V gene sequence: CDR1 ENHRY, CDR2 SYGVKD. The CDR3 sequence: CAISDAEPDYYEQYF. The DNA of the CDR3 is TGTGCCATCAGTGACGCCGAACCTGACTACTACGAGCAGTACTTC.

This clonotype was observed many times. J is TRBJ2-7 and V is TRBV20-1; 7 positions agree with TRBD1. In germline, CDR1 is DFQATT, CDR2 SNEGSKA (reference sequence). The CDR3 is made up of 14 amino acids. The ends lost 2 bases at V and 4 bases at J; junction bases unmatched: 8. The chain's CDR3 is CSARFGQGVYEQYF. The DNA of the CDR3 is TGCAGTGCTAGATTCGGTCAGGGGGTGTACGAGCAGTACTTC.

This clonotype was detected a few times. The chain links TRBV7-9 to TRBJ1-1, with D possibly being TRBD1 (5 bases). Germline values: CDR1 SEHNR, CDR2 FQNEAQ (reference sequence). Between the trimmed V and J ends, which lost 3 bases and 1 base, there was a span of 15 bases. The CDR3 is 16 residues long. The CDR3 loop is CASSLFPRQKNTEAFF. CDR3 DNA sequence: TGTGCCAGCAGCTTGTTTCCCCGACAGAAGAACACTGAAGCTTTCTTT.

Many counts were recorded for this clonotype. The chain uses TRBV28 and TRBJ1-6; the D is unclear. The CDR3 loop spans 15 amino acids. Germline-derived CDR1 and CDR2 are MDHEN and SYDVKM. V lost 5 bases and J 9 bases, leaving 17 bases between the germline ends. CDR3 region: CASSGLGVLVSPLHF. The CDR3 nucleotides read TGTGCCAGCAGTGGCCTCGGGGTGTTGGTTTCACCCCTCCACTTT.

The chain has TRBV28 and TRBJ1-5, with D perhaps TRBD1 (6 bases). Germline V gene data show CDR1 as MDHEN and CDR2 as SYDVKM. The CDR3 length is 15 residues. V lost 6 bases and J lost 2, with 14 bases in between. CDR3 protein: CASRLGGLGNQPQHF. CDR3 nucleotide sequence: TGTGCCAGCAGACTAGGGGGGCTAGGCAATCAGCCCCAGCATTTT.

The chain recombines TRBV6-1 with TRBJ2-1, with D tentatively TRBD1 (6 bases). Germline CDR1 and CDR2: MNHNS and SASEGT. V lost 5 bases, J lost 10 bases, and 12 bases lay in between. This CDR3 has 12 residues. The CDR3 DNA is TGTGCCAGCAGTACCGGGACAAGGGAGCAGTTCTTC. This encodes CASSTGTREQFF.

The chain is built from TRBV19 and TRBJ2-7; 12 nucleotides line up with TRBD2. Germline V CDR1 and CDR2: LNHDA, SQIVND (reference sequence). The CDR3 runs to 16 residues. Trimming took 4 bases from V and 5 from J; bases not matched to a gene: 9. This CDR3 is CASSTTTSGSTNEQYF. The CDR3, as DNA: TGTGCCAGTAGTACGACGACTAGCGGGAGTACCAACGAGCAGTACTTC.

Many counts were recorded for this clonotype. The J gene is TRBJ1-1, the V gene TRBV18; D call uncertain. Deletions cut 3 bases from V and 6 bases from J, with 8 bases between. The germline V gene has CDR1 KGHSH and CDR2 LQKENI. The CDR3 totals 12 residues. CDR3 nucleotides: TGTGCCAGCTCACCGGAGGCCCCTGAAGCTTTCTTT. This gives the protein CASSPEAPEAFF.

The chain combines TRBV7-9 with TRBJ2-7, with D hard to call. CDR1 and CDR2 (germline): SEHNR, FQNEAQ (reference sequence). The CDR3 is 12 amino acids. V lost 5 bases and J 5 bases, leaving 10 bases between the germline ends. The CDR3, as DNA: TGTGCCAGCAGCCAGCCGGGCCACGAGCAGTACTTC. Translating it yields CASSQPGHEQYF.

To note about this clonotype: It may be a read error: a sequence one base away is much more abundant. The chain carries TRBV24-1 and TRBJ2-5; D may be TRBD1 or TRBD2 (5 bases each). This CDR3 is built from 13 residues. Germline-derived CDR1 and CDR2 are KGHDR and SFDVKD. CDR3 residues: CAASLYEGETQYF. For the CDR3, the DNA is TGTGCCGCCAGCCTATACGAGGGGGAGACCCAGTACTTC.

This clonotype showed up many times. V usage is TRBV9 and J usage is TRBJ2-1, with 11 bases aligning to TRBD2. The germline CDR1 and CDR2 sequences are SGDLS and YYNGEE. The CDR3 runs 17 residues. The J segment lost 9 bases and the V segment lost 3 bases, leaving 14 bases of the junction unmatched. In nucleotides, the CDR3 is TGTGCCAGCAGCGGATCGACCTTAGCGGGAGGGTTAGGTGAGCAGTTCTTC. Protein product: CASSGSTLAGGLGEQFF.

V is TRBV12-3 or TRBV12-4 and J is TRBJ2-5, with TRBD2 matching over 7 bases. The ends lost 7 bases at V and 5 bases at J; junction bases unmatched: 10. This CDR3 comprises 14 residues. The CDR3 reads CASTNLRGVETQYF. CDR3 in DNA: TGTGCCAGCACCAACCTCCGGGGGGTGGAGACCCAGTACTTC.